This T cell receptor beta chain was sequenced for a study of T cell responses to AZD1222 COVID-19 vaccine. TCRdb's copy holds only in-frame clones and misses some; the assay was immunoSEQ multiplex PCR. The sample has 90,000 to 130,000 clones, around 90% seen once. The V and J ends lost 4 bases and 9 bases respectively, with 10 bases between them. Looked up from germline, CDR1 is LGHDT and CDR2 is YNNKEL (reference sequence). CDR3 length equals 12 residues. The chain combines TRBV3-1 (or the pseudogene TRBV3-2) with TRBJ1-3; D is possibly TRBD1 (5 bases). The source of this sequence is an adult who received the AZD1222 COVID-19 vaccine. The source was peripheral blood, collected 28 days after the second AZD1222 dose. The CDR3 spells CASSPQGVTIYF. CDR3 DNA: TGTGCCAGCAGCCCCCAGGGAGTCACCATATATTTT.